This T cell receptor (beta chain) was profiled in a study of blood T cell repertoires in COVID-19. The method was immunoSEQ multiplex PCR; TCRdb's version includes in-frame clones alone and lacks a portion of them. The sample shows 310,000 or so clones, roughly 90% of them seen only once. From germline, CDR1 is KGHSH and CDR2 LQKENI. The CDR3 runs to 14 residues. The V end was cut by 0 bases, the J end by 5 bases, with 9 bases between. V gene TRBV18 combines with J gene TRBJ2-3, with D tentatively TRBD2 (6 bases). Source material: PBMCs or T cells enriched from blood (not recorded which). This receptor was obtained from a woman under 40 who had recovered from COVID-19. The CDR3 nucleotides are TGTGCCAGCTCACCACCCGGGGGAGGAGATACGCAGTATTTT. Residues: CASSPPGGGDTQYF.